This T cell receptor (beta chain) was captured in a study of T cell changes during pregnancy in multiple sclerosis. The table came from immunoSEQ multiplex PCR; TCRdb's copy has only in-frame clones and leaves some out. This sample has under 85,000 clones, with approximately 94% found just once. The V end was cut by 6 bases, the J end by 4 bases, with 12 bases between. The CDR3 extends over 13 amino acids. The germline gives CDR1 MNHEY, CDR2 SMNVEV (reference sequence). This clone was observed a single time. This clonotype was obtained from a female donor with multiple sclerosis, enrolled in a pregnancy study. The material was peripheral blood, obtained in the third trimester of pregnancy. V and J are TRBV27 and TRBJ1-2; TRBD1 might be the D (5 bases). CDR3 residues: CASSGGLGYGYTF. The CDR3 DNA is TGTGCCAGCAGCGGGGGTTTAGGCTATGGCTACACCTTC.